A single T cell receptor beta chain is shown here with its context. Its antigen target is currently unknown. Base qualities are not recorded, but no much larger clone differs from it by a single base. The source of the sample is a study of radiotherapy plus CTLA-4 blockade in lung cancer (dated by TCRdb to 2016 to 2019). Broadly, across the study: Among the enrolled patients, roughly 17% had an objective response, and 25% to 40% reached disease control.

Study-wide findings and limitations: After treatment with radiotherapy and ipilimumab, TCR clones that originated in tumors expanded in peripheral blood. Increased serum interferon-beta after radiation, together with early dynamic changes in blood T cell clones, were reported to be the strongest predictors of response.

Focal radiation therapy combined with CTLA-4 blockade (ipilimumab) was tested in patients with chemo-refractory metastatic non-small-cell lung cancer. Library preparation employed the immunoSEQ multiplex PCR assay. This is the immuneACCESS table as TCRdb keeps it, with only in-frame sequences that have V and J called. A part of the clones is gone; compared with another copy, unresolved V genes explain less than half, and the rest is unexplained. This sample has 55,000 to 65,000 clones in its table, and 70% to 80% of those were observed once. The ten largest account for 2.9% of the sample. Trimming accounts for 4 bases at V and 4 bases at J, while the number of junction bases matched to no gene is 7. The CDR3 contains 16 residues, cysteine and phenylalanine counted. CDR3 DNA is the only sequence kept; it has 48 bases, read in frame from the first base. As encoded in the germline V gene, CDR1 is KGHSH while CDR2 is LQKENI.

The origin of this receptor is a human donor with non-small cell lung cancer who had a complete response to radiotherapy plus ipilimumab. This sequence uses TRBV18 and TRBJ1-3, with 10 middle bases fitting TRBD1. Sequences were derived from peripheral blood, sampled from a patient treated with radiotherapy plus ipilimumab. The CDR3 reads as follows: CASSRTTGGSGNTIYF. The DNA reads as follows: TGTGCCAGCTCACGGACGACAGGGGGCAGCGGAAACACCATATATTTT.